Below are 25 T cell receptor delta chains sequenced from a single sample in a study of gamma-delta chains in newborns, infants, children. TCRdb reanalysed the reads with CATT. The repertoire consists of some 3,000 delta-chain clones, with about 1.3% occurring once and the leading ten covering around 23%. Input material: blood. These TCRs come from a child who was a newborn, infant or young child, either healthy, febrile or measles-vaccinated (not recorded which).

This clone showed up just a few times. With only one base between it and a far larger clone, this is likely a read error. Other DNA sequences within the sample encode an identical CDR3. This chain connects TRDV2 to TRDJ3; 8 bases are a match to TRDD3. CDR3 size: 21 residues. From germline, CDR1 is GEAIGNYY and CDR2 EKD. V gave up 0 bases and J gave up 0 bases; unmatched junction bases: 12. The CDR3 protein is CACDTATGGYASSWDTRQMFF. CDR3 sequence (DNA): TGTGCCTGTGACACCGCCACTGGGGGGTACGCAAGCTCCTGGGACACCCGACAGATGTTTTTC.

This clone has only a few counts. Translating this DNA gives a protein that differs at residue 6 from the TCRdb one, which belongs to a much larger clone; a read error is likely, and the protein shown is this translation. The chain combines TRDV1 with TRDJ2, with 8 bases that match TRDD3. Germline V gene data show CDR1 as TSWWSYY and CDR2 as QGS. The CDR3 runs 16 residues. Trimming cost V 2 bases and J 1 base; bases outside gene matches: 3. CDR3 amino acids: CALGEILGDLTAQLFF. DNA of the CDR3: TGTGCTCTTGGGGAAATTCTGGGGGATTTGACAGCACAACTCTTCTTT.

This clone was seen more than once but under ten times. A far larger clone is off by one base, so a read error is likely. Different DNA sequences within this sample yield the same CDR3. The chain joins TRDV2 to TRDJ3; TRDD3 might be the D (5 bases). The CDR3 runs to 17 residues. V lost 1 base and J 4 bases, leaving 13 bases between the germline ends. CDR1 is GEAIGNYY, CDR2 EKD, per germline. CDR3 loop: CACDTLGSSWDTRQMFF. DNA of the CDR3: TGTGCCTGTGACACGCTGGGAAGCTCATGGGACACCCGACAGATGTTTTTC.

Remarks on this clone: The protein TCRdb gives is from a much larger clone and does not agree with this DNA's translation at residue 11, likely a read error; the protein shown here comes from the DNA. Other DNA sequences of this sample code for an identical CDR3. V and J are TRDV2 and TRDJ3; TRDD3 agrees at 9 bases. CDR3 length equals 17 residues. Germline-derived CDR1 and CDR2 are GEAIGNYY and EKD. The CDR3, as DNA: TGTGCCTGTGACACCGGGGGATACTCCTGGGGCACCCGACAGATGTTTTTC. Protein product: CACDTGGYSWGTRQMFF.

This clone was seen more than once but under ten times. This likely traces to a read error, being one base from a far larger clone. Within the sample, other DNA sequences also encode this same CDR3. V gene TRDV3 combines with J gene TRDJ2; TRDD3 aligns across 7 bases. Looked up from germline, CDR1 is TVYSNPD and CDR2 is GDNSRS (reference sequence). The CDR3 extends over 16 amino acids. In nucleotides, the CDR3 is TGTGCCTCCAGAGGGGGATGGTTAGCTTTGACGGCACAACTCTTCTTT. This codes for CASRGGWLALTAQLFF. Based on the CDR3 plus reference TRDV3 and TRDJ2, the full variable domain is CDKVTQSSPDQTVASGSEVVLLCTYDTVYSNPDLFWYRIRPDYSFQFVFYGDNSRSEGADFTQGRFSVKHILTQKAFHLVISPVRTEDSATYYCASRGGWLALTAQLFFGKGTQLIVEP.

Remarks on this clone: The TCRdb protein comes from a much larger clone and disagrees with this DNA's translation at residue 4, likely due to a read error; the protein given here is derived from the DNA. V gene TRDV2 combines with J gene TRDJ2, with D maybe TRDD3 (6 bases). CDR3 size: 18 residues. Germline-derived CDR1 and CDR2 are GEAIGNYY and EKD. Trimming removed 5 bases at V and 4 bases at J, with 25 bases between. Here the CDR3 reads CACGPGGDPFSRTAQLFF. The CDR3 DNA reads TGTGCCTGTGGCCCGGGTGGGGATCCATTCTCCCGGACAGCACAACTCTTCTTT.

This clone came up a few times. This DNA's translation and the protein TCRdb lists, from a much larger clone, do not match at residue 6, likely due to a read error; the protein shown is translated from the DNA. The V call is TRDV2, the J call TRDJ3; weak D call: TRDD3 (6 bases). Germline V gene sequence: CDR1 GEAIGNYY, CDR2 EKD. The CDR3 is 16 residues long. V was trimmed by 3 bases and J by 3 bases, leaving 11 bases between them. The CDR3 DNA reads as TGTGCCTGTGACTGGGAGATACGCTGGGACACCCGACAGATGTTTTTC. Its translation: CACDWEIRWDTRQMFF.

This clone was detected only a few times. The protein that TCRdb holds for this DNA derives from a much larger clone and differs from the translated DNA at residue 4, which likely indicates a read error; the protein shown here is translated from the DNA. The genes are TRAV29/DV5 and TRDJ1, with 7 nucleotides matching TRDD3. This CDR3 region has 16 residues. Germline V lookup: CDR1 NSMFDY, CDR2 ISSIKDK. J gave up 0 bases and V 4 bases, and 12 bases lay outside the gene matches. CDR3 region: CAAGEGWGTNTDKLIF. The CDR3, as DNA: TGTGCAGCAGGCGAAGGGTGGGGGACCAACACCGATAAACTCATCTTT.

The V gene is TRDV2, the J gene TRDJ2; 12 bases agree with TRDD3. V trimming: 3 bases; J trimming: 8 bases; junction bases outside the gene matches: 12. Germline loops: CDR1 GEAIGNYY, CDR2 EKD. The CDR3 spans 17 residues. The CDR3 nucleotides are TGTGCCTGTGACTCCTACTGGGGGATACTCGAGACGGCACAACTCTTCTTT. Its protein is CACDSYWGILETAQLFF.

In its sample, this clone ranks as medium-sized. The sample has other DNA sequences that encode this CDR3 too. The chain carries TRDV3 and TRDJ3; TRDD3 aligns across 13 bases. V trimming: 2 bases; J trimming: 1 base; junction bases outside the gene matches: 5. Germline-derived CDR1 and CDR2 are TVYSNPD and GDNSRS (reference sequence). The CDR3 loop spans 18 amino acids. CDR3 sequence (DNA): TGTGCCTTTGCCTACTGGGGGATACGGTCCTGGGACACCCGACAGATGTTTTTC. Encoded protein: CAFAYWGIRSWDTRQMFF.

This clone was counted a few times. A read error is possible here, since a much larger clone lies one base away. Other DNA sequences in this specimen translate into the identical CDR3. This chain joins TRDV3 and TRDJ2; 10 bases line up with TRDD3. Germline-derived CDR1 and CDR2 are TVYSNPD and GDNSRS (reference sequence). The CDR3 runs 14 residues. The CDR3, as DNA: TGTGCCTTTACTGGGGGATATTTGACCGCACAACTCTTCTTT. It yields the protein CAFTGGYLTAQLFF.

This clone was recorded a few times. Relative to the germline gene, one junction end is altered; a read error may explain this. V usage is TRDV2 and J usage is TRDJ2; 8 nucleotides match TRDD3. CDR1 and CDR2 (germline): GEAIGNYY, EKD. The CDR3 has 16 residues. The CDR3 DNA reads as TGTGCCTGTGACTTACTGGGGGCAGCTTTGACAGCCCAACTCTTCTTT. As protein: CACDLLGAALTAQLFF.

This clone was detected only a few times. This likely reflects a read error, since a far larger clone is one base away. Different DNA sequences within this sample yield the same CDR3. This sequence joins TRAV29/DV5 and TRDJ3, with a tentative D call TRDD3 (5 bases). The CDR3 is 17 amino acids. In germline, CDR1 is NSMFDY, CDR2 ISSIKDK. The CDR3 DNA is TGTGCCGCAAGCGCGGGGGCCACCTCCTGGGACACCCGACAGATGTTTTTC. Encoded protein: CAASAGATSWDTRQMFF.

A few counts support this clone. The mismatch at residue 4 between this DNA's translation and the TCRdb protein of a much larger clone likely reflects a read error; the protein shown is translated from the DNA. CDR3 residues: CACVPLVLGDTPWDTRQMFF. Written as DNA, the CDR3 is TGTGCCTGTGTCCCTCTCGTACTGGGGGATACGCCCTGGGACACCCGACAGATGTTTTTC. V usage is TRDV2 and J usage is TRDJ3; TRDD3 matches at 13 bases. Germline V gene lookup returns CDR1 GEAIGNYY and CDR2 EKD. With V trimmed by 5 bases and J by 2 bases, 11 bases remained unmatched. This CDR3 contains 20 residues.

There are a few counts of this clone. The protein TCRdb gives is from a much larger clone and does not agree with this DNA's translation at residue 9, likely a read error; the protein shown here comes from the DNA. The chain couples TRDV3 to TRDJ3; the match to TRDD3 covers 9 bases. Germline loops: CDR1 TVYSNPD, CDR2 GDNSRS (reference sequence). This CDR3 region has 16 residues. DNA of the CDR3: TGTGCCTTTACTGGGGGATGCTCCCGGGACACCCGACAGATGTTTTTC. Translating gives CAFTGGCSRDTRQMFF.

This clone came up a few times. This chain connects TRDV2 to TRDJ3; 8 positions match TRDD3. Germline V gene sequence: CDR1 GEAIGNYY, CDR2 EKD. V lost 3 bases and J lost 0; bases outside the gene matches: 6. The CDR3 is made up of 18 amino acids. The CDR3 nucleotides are TGTGCCTGTGACTTACTGGGGGCTAGCTCCTGGGACACCCGACAGATGTTTTTC. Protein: CACDLLGASSWDTRQMFF.

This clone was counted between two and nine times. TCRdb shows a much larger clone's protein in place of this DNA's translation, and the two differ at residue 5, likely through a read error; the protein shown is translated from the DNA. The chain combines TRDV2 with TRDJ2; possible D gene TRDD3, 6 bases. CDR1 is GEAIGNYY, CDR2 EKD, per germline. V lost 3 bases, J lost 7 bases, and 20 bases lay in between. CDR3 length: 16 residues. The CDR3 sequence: CACDAIGGGYLAQLFF. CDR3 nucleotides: TGTGCCTGTGACGCTATCGGTGGGGGCTACTTAGCACAACTCTTCTTT.

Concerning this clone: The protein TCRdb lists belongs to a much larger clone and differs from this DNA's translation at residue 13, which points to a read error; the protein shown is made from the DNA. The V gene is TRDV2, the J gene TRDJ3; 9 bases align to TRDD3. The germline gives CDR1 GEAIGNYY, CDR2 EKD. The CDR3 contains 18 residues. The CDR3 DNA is TGTGCCTGTGACACCGGGGGATACAGCTCCTGGGACGCCCGACAGATGTTTTTC. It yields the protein CACDTGGYSSWDARQMFF.

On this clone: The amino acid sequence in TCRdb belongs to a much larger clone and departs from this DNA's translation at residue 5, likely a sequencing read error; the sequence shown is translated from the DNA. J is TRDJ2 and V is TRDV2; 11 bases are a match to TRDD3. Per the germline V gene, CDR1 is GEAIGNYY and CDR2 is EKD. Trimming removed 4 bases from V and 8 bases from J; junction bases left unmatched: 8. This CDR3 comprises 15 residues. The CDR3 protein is CACDILGDNRAQLFF. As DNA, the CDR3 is TGTGCCTGTGATATACTGGGGGATAATCGGGCACAACTCTTCTTT.

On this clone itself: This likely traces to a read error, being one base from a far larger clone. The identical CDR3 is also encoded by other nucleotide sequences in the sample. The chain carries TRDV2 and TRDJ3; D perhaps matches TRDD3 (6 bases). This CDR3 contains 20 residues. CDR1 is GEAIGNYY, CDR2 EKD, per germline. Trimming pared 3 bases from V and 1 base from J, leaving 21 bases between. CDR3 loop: CACDPILLDTSSWDTRQMFF. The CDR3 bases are TGTGCCTGTGACCCGATACTACTGGATACTAGTTCCTGGGACACCCGACAGATGTTTTTC.

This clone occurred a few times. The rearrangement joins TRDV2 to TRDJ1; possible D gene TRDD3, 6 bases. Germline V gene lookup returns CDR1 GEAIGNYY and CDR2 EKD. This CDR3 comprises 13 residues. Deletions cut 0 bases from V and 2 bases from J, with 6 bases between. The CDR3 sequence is CACDTWGTDKLIF. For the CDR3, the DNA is TGTGCCTGTGACACCTGGGGGACCGATAAACTCATCTTT.

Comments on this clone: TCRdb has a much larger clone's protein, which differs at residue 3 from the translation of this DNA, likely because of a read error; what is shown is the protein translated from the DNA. As DNA, the CDR3 is TGTGCCCGTGACACCGTACTGGGGGCCGTCTCCTGGGACACCCGACAGATGTTTTTC. Translated: CARDTVLGAVSWDTRQMFF. This rearrangement joins TRDV2 to TRDJ3; 8 nucleotides align to TRDD3. Germline CDR1 and CDR2: GEAIGNYY and EKD. The CDR3 covers 19 residues.

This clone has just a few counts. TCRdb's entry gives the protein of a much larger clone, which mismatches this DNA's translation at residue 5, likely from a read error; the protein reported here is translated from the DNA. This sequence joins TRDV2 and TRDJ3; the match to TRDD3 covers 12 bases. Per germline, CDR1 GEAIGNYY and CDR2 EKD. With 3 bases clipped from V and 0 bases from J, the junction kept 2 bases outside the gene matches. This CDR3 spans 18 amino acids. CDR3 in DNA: TGTGCCTGTGACGCCTGGGGGATACGCTCCTGGGACACCCGACAGATGTTTTTC. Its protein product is CACDAWGIRSWDTRQMFF.

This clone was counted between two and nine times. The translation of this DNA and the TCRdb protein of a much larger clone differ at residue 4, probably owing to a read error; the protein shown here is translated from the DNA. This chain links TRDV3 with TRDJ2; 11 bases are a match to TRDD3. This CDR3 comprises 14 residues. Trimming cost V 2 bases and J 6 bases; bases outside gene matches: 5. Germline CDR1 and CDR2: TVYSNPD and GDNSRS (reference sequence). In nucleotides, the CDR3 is TGTGCCTTTGACTCTGGGGGATACCCAGCACAACTCTTCTTT. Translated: CAFDSGGYPAQLFF.

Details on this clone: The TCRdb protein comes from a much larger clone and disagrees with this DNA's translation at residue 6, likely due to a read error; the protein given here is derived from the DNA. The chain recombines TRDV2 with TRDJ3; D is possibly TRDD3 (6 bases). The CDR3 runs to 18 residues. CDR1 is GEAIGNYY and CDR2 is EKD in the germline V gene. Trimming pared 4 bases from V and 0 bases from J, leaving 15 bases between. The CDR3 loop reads CACEPRGKSSWDTRQMFF. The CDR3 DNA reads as TGTGCCTGTGAACCTAGGGGGAAAAGCTCCTGGGACACCCGACAGATGTTTTTC.